Presented here are 9 T cell receptor beta chains from one specimen sequenced in a study of response to subunit inactivated influenza vaccine. TCRdb re-derived calls from the RT-PCR reads in MiXCR, one entry per CDR3 protein. The sample consists of about 540,000 distinct CDR3 sequences, around 21% of them appearing once. These data were also reused for a study on T cells expressing NK-cell markers. This second report adds: Synthesis of TCR beta cDNA relied on 5'RACE template switching carrying UMIs.

The sequencing here drew on CD4+ T cells sorted from PBMCs, taken 11 to 12 days after vaccination. These receptors all come from a man aged 50 to 60 who received an inactivated influenza vaccine.

V usage is TRBV10-3 and J usage is TRBJ2-5; TRBD2 aligns across 8 bases. CDR1 is ENHRY, CDR2 SYGVKD, per germline. V lost 3 bases, J lost 1 base, and 4 bases stayed unmatched. The length of the CDR3 is 15 residues. CDR3 sequence (DNA): TGTGCCATCAGTGATTCGGGAGGGCCCCAAGAGACCCAGTACTTC. Encoded protein: CAISDSGGPQETQYF.

The V and J genes are TRBV10-3 and TRBJ2-3; 14 bases agree with TRBD2. The trim removed 6 bases at V and 4 bases at J, leaving 6 bases unmatched. The CDR3 spans 16 residues. CDR1 ENHRY and CDR2 SYGVKD come from the germline V gene. The CDR3 region is CAIRPGLAGESDTQYF. CDR3 sequence (DNA): TGTGCCATCAGGCCGGGACTAGCGGGAGAGTCAGATACGCAGTATTTT.

This chain joins TRBV11-2 and TRBJ1-2, with 8 nucleotides matching TRBD1. CDR3 length equals 15 residues. The V and J ends lost 5 bases and 5 bases, in that order; junction bases with no gene match: 10. Germline V gives CDR1 SGHAT, CDR2 FQNNGV. Here the CDR3 DNA reads TGTGCCAGCAGCCTGACCCCGACAGGGGATTATGGCTACACCTTC. Its protein is CASSLTPTGDYGYTF.

The chain combines TRBV12-3 or TRBV12-4 with TRBJ2-2; TRBD2 might be the D (7 bases). The ends were cut back, 11 bases at V and 7 bases at J, with 17 bases in the middle. The length of the CDR3 is 13 residues. CDR3 protein: CAGARGAGGELFF. As DNA, the CDR3 is TGTGCCGGGGCCCGGGGGGCTGGCGGGGAGCTGTTTTTT.

CDR3 region: CASRRRHSTDTQYF. In DNA form, the CDR3 reads TGTGCCAGCAGACGGCGCCACAGCACAGATACGCAGTATTTT. The chain is built from TRBV7-2 and TRBJ2-3; D is unclear. The germline V gene has CDR1 SGHTA and CDR2 FQGNSA. The CDR3 is made up of 14 amino acids. Between the trimmed V and J ends, which lost 6 bases and 0 bases, there was a span of 10 bases.

The rearrangement joins TRBV4-3 to TRBJ2-3; D is uncertain. V was clipped by 0 bases and J by 2 bases, with 12 bases between them. From germline, CDR1 is LGHNA and CDR2 YSLEER. The CDR3 runs to 16 residues. The CDR3 bases are TGCGCCAGCAGCCAAGATCCTAGTTACCCCACAGATACGCAGTATTTT. Its protein product is CASSQDPSYPTDTQYF.

V and J are TRBV7-2 and TRBJ2-2, with a weak D call TRBD1 (5 bases). Germline loops: CDR1 SGHTA, CDR2 FQGNSA. V was shortened by 2 bases and J by 4 bases, with 11 bases between the two germline ends. The CDR3 is made up of 15 amino acids. DNA for the CDR3: TGTGCCAGCAGCTTATCCCTAAGGGGCACCGGGGAGCTGTTTTTT. Its protein is CASSLSLRGTGELFF. Combining the CDR3 with reference TRBV7-2 and TRBJ2-2 gives the whole variable domain GAGVSQSPSNKVTEKGKDVELRCDPISGHTALYWYRQSLGQGLEFLIYFQGNSAPDKSGLPSDRFSAERTGGSVSTLTIQRTQQEDSAVYLCASSLSLRGTGELFFGEGSRLTVL.

The V and J genes are TRBV6-2 or TRBV6-3 and TRBJ2-3; 14 bases line up with TRBD2. The CDR3 sequence is 16 residues long. Germline CDR1 reads MNHEY; CDR2 reads SVGEGT. The J segment lost 6 bases and the V segment lost 4 bases, leaving 6 bases of the junction unmatched. In DNA, the CDR3 is TGTGCCAGCAGTTTCCGACTAGCGGGAGGGCGGGATACGCAGTATTTT. Translation gives CASSFRLAGGRDTQYF.

The genes are TRBV5-6 and TRBJ2-7; 12 nucleotides match TRBD2. The CDR3 runs 15 residues. The V gene's germline CDR1 is SGHDT and CDR2 YYEEEE. J was trimmed by 6 bases and V by 4 bases; bases with no gene match: 8. This CDR3 is CASSTLLAGGFEQYF. The DNA of the CDR3 is TGTGCCAGCAGCACCCTCCTAGCGGGAGGGTTCGAGCAGTACTTC.